One sample yielded the 23 T cell receptor beta chains listed below, sequenced in a study of cytomegalovirus exposure and HLA in healthy donors. The study ran its PCR with 60 Vbeta and 13 Jbeta primers. The method was immunoSEQ multiplex PCR; TCRdb's version includes in-frame clones alone and lacks a portion of them. Its table records about 200,000 clones. Material for sequencing was PBMCs. These receptors came from a man aged 25-45 years in good health and CMV-seronegative.

V is TRBV2 and J is TRBJ2-1; 13 bases line up with TRBD2. Unmatched junction bases numbered 11, after V lost 7 bases and J lost 5 bases. Germline assignment: CDR1 SNHLY and CDR2 FYNNEI. This CDR3 comprises 17 residues. CDR3 coding DNA: TGTGCCAGCACCCCCTTGGGACTAGCGGGGCTTAACAATGAGCAGTTCTTC. It yields the protein CASTPLGLAGLNNEQFF.

The V call is TRBV19, the J call TRBJ2-1; 7 nucleotides line up with TRBD2. With 5 bases clipped from V and 8 bases from J, the junction kept 18 bases outside the gene matches. This CDR3 comprises 17 residues. Looked up from germline, CDR1 is LNHDA and CDR2 is SQIVND (reference sequence). CDR3 sequence: CASSPPRSAGVGDEQFF. The CDR3, as DNA: TGTGCCAGTAGTCCCCCCCGGTCTGCGGGAGTTGGCGATGAGCAGTTCTTC.

V and J are TRBV4-3 and TRBJ2-1, with 10 bases that match TRBD2. The V and J ends lost 3 bases and 4 bases, in that order; junction bases with no gene match: 6. This CDR3 has 16 amino acids. Germline lookup yields CDR1 LGHNA and CDR2 YSLEER. The CDR3 DNA reads as TGCGCCAGCAGCCAGTTAAGCGGGGGGGGTTACAATGAGCAGTTCTTC. Protein sequence: CASSQLSGGGYNEQFF.

The gene calls are TRBV28 and TRBJ2-1; possible D gene TRBD1, 6 bases. CDR3 length: 15 amino acids. Germline lookup yields CDR1 MDHEN and CDR2 SYDVKM. V was pared by 6 bases and J by 8 bases, with 20 bases between. CDR3 nucleotides: TGTGCCAGCAGCTCCCAGGGGCGGAATATCTATGAGCAGTTCTTC. Its translation is CASSSQGRNIYEQFF.

The gene calls are TRBV4-1 and TRBJ2-7; D is undetermined. This CDR3 region has 13 residues. With 0 bases removed from V and 3 bases from J, the gap between germline ends came to 6 bases. Germline V gene sequence: CDR1 MGHRA, CDR2 YSYEKL. The CDR3 loop reads CASSQDVSYEQYF. The CDR3 bases are TGCGCCAGCAGCCAAGATGTGAGCTACGAGCAGTACTTC.

V gene TRBV5-1 combines with J gene TRBJ2-1; D might be TRBD1 (6 bases). V lost 4 bases and J lost 1, with 12 bases in between. The CDR3 covers 15 residues. In germline, CDR1 is SGHRS, CDR2 YFSETQ. The CDR3 nucleotides are TGCGCCAGCAGCCAGTCAGGGGATTCCTACAATGAGCAGTTCTTC. Its translation: CASSQSGDSYNEQFF.

CDR3 loop: CASRPTGNTEAFF. CDR3 nucleotide sequence: TGTGCCAGCAGGCCCACAGGGAACACTGAAGCTTTCTTT. The V and J genes are TRBV2 and TRBJ1-1, with D tentatively TRBD1 (5 bases). Per the germline V gene, CDR1 is SNHLY and CDR2 is FYNNEI. V lost 6 bases, J lost 1 base, and 9 bases lay in between. This CDR3 has 13 amino acids.

The rearrangement uses TRBV5-1 and TRBJ1-3; 8 bases map to TRBD1. CDR3 length equals 18 residues. Germline assignment: CDR1 SGHRS and CDR2 YFSETQ. V was clipped by 3 bases and J by 0 bases; unmatched bases: 11. This CDR3 is CASSYRGAPSYSGNTIYF. The DNA of the CDR3 is TGCGCCAGCAGCTACAGGGGGGCCCCCTCTTACTCTGGAAACACCATATATTTT. The complete variable domain, with remaining parts taken from reference TRBV5-1 and TRBJ1-3, reads KAGVTQTPRYLIKTRGQQVTLSCSPISGHRSVSWYQQTPGQGLQFLFEYFSETQRNKGNFPGRFSGRQFSNSRSEMNVSTLELGDSALYLCASSYRGAPSYSGNTIYFGEGSWLTVV.

The chain carries TRBV27 and TRBJ2-3; no definite D call. The germline V and J ends were trimmed by 6 bases and 0 bases, with 7 bases remaining between them. The CDR3 length is 13 residues. In germline, CDR1 is MNHEY, CDR2 SMNVEV (reference sequence). The CDR3 region has the DNA TGTGCCAGCAGACTATCTAGCACAGATACGCAGTATTTT. The encoded protein is CASRLSSTDTQYF.

The rearrangement joins TRBV10-2 to TRBJ1-1; 7 bases agree with TRBD1. The length of the CDR3 is 12 residues. Germline V lookup: CDR1 WSHSY, CDR2 SAAADI. The V and J ends lost 5 bases and 10 bases, in that order; junction bases with no gene match: 7. The CDR3 nucleotides read TGCGCCAGCAGTACCTACCGGGACAGAGCTTTCTTT. Translated: CASSTYRDRAFF.

The V gene is TRBV18, the J gene TRBJ1-5; D possibly corresponds to TRBD1 (6 bases). Per germline, CDR1 KGHSH and CDR2 LQKENI. V gave up 0 bases and J gave up 4 bases, with 10 bases separating them. The CDR3 runs to 15 residues. The CDR3 sequence is CASSPPGGTNQPQHF. CDR3 nucleotide sequence: TGTGCCAGCTCACCACCGGGGGGGACAAATCAGCCCCAGCATTTT.

This sequence joins TRBV18 and TRBJ2-3, with a possible D match to TRBD1 (5 bases). With 5 bases removed from V and 6 bases from J, the gap between germline ends came to 24 bases. CDR1 and CDR2 from the germline V gene are KGHSH and LQKENI. This CDR3 comprises 17 residues. The CDR3 bases are TGTGCCAGCTCAGACGCCGGACGGGCAGGGCCAGGGGATACGCAGTATTTT. Translation: CASSDAGRAGPGDTQYF.

The J gene is TRBJ2-7, the V gene TRBV11-2; 7 bases are a match to TRBD1. CDR3 length: 18 amino acids. V lost 4 bases to trimming and J lost 2 bases; unmatched junction nucleotides: 17. Per germline, CDR1 SGHAT and CDR2 FQNNGV. CDR3 in amino acids: CASSSRHGDRDAPYEQYF. CDR3 nucleotide sequence: TGTGCCAGCAGCTCCAGGCATGGAGACAGGGATGCTCCCTACGAGCAGTACTTC.

This chain joins TRBV5-1 and TRBJ2-7, with 9 nucleotides matching TRBD1. The V and J ends lost 0 bases and 3 bases, in that order; junction bases with no gene match: 4. CDR3 length: 15 residues. Germline V lookup: CDR1 SGHRS, CDR2 YFSETQ. The CDR3 reads CASSLAPTGGYEQYF. The CDR3 region has the DNA TGCGCCAGCAGCTTGGCCCCGACAGGGGGCTACGAGCAGTACTTC.

V gene TRBV27 combines with J gene TRBJ1-4, with a weak D call TRBD1 (6 bases). Germline lookup yields CDR1 MNHEY and CDR2 SMNVEV (reference sequence). The V and J ends lost 6 bases and 3 bases respectively, with 14 bases between them. CDR3 length: 15 amino acids. CDR3 sequence: CASRQDRISNEKLFF. The CDR3 DNA reads as TGTGCCAGCAGGCAAGACAGGATATCTAATGAAAAACTGTTTTTT.

The chain carries TRBV19 and TRBJ1-5; no clear D gene. The V end lost 8 bases, the J end lost 0 bases, and 14 bases lay between the germline ends. CDR1 and CDR2 from the germline V gene are LNHDA and SQIVND (reference sequence). The CDR3 length is 15 residues. The CDR3 DNA follows: TGTGCCAGTTTGAACAGTTCTTATAGCAATCAGCCCCAGCATTTT. Translating it yields CASLNSSYSNQPQHF.

This chain uses TRBV10-3 with TRBJ2-3; 11 nucleotides match TRBD2. The CDR3 has 15 residues. In germline, CDR1 is ENHRY, CDR2 SYGVKD. With V trimmed by 4 bases and J by 5 bases, 5 bases remained unmatched. Written as DNA, the CDR3 is TGTGCCATCAGTGGGGGACTAGCGGAGGGAGATACGCAGTATTTT. Its protein product is CAISGGLAEGDTQYF.

The chain joins TRBV19 to TRBJ2-7; D remains ambiguous. V lost 5 bases, J lost 0 bases, and 11 bases lay in between. There are 14 residues in the CDR3. Germline CDR1 is LNHDA and CDR2 is SQIVND (reference sequence). The DNA for the CDR3 is TGTGCCAGTAGTCAGCACACAGCCTCCTACGAGCAGTACTTC. Encoded protein: CASSQHTASYEQYF.

The chain links TRBV13 to TRBJ1-4; no firm D call. The CDR3 sequence is 15 residues long. Trimming stripped 0 bases from V and 8 bases from J, with 13 bases between. Germline V CDR1 and CDR2: PRHDT, FYEKMQ (reference sequence). CDR3 protein: CASSLGSTTWEKLFF. Written as DNA, the CDR3 is TGTGCCAGCAGCTTAGGCAGTACGACATGGGAAAAACTGTTTTTT.

The V call is TRBV10-3, the J call TRBJ1-5; possibly TRBD1 for D (6 bases). Per the germline V gene, CDR1 is ENHRY and CDR2 is SYGVKD. The CDR3 is 16 residues long. V was clipped by 3 bases and J by 0 bases, with 12 bases between them. The CDR3 sequence is CAISEYRDYSNQPQHF. CDR3 in DNA: TGTGCCATCAGTGAATACAGGGACTATAGCAATCAGCCCCAGCATTTT.

The rearrangement links TRBV19 to TRBJ1-5; D is possibly TRBD1 (6 bases). Between the trimmed V and J ends, which lost 7 bases and 1 base, there was a span of 14 bases. This CDR3 comprises 15 residues. Germline V gene data show CDR1 as LNHDA and CDR2 as SQIVND (reference sequence). CDR3 residues: CASNYRDRSNQPQHF. The CDR3 DNA follows: TGTGCCAGTAATTACAGGGATAGGAGCAATCAGCCCCAGCATTTT.

The genes are TRBV10-2 and TRBJ2-5; D might be TRBD1 (5 bases). Trimming took off 10 bases at V and 5 bases at J, with 17 bases between the two ends. Germline loops: CDR1 WSHSY, CDR2 SAAADI. The CDR3 length is 13 residues. The CDR3 loop is CATRSGIGETQYF. In DNA form, the CDR3 reads TGCGCCACCCGATCAGGGATTGGGGAGACCCAGTACTTC.

The chain recombines TRBV5-1 with TRBJ1-2; D uncertain. Per germline, CDR1 SGHRS and CDR2 YFSETQ. V lost 0 bases, J lost 4 bases, and 13 bases lay in between. The CDR3 covers 15 residues. CDR3 in DNA: TGCGCCAGCAGCTTGGATATACAGAGGGCCTATGGCTACACCTTC. Encoded protein: CASSLDIQRAYGYTF. Based on the CDR3 plus reference TRBV5-1 and TRBJ1-2, the full variable domain is KAGVTQTPRYLIKTRGQQVTLSCSPISGHRSVSWYQQTPGQGLQFLFEYFSETQRNKGNFPGRFSGRQFSNSRSEMNVSTLELGDSALYLCASSLDIQRAYGYTFGSGTRLTVV.